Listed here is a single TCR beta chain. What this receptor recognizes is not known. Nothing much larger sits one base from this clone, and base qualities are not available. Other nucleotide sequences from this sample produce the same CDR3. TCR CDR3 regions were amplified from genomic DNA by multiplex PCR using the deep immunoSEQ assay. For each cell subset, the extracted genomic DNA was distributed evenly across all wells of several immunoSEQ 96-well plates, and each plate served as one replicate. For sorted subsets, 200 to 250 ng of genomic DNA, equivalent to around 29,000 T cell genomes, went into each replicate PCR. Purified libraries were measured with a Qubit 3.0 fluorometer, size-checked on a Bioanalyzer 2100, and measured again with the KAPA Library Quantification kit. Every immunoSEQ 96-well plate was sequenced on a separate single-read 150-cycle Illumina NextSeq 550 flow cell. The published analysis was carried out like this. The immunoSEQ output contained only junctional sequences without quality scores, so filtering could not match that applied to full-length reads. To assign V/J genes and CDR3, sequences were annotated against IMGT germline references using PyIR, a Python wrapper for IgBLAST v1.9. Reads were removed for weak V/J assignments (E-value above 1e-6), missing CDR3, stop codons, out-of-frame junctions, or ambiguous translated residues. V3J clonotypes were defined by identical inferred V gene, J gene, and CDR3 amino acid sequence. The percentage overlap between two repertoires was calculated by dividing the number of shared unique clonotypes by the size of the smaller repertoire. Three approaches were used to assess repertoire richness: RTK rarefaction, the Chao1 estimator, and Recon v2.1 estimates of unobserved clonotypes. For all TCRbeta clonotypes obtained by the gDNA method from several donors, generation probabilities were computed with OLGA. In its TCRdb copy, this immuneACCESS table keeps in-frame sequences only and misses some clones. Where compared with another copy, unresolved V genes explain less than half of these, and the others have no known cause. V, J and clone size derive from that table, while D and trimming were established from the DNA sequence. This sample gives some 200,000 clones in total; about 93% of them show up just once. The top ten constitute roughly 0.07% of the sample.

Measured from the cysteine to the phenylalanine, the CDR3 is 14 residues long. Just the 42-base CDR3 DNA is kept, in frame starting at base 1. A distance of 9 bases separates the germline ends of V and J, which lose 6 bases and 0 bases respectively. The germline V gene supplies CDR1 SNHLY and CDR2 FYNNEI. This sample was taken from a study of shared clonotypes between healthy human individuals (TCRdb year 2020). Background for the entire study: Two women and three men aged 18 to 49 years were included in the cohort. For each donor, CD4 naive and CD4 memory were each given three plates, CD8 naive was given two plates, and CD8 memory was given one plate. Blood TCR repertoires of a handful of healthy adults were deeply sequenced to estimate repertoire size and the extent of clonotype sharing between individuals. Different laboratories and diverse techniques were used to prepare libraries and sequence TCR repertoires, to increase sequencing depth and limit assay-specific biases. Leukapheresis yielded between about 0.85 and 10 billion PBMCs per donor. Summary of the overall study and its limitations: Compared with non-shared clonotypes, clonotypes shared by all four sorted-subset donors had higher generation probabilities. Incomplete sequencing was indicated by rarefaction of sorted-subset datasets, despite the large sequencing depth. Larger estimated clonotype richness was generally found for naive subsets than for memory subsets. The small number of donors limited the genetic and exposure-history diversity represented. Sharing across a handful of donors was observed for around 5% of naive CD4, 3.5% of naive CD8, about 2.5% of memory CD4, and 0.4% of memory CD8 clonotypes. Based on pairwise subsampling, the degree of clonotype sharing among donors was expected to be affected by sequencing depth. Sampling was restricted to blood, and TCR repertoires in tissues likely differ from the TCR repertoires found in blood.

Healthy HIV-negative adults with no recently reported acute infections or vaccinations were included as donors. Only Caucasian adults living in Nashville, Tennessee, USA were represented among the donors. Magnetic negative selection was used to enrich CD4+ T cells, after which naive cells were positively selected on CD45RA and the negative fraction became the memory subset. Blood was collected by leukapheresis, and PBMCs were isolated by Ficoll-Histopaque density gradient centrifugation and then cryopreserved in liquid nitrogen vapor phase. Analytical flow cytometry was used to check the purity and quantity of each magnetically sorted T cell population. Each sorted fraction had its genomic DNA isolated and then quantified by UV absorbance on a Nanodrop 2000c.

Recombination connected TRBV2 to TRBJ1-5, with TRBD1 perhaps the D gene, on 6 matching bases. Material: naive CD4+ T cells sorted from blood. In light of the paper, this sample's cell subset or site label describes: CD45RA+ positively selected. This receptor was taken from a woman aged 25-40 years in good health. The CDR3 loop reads CASRDRDSNQPQHF. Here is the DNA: TGTGCCAGCAGGGACAGAGATAGCAATCAGCCCCAGCATTTT. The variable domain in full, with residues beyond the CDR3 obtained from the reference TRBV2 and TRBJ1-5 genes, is EPEVTQTPSHQVTQMGQEVILRCVPISNHLYFYWYRQILGQKVEFLVSFYNNEISEKSEIFDDQFSVERPDGSNFTLKIRSTKLEDSAMYFCASRDRDSNQPQHFGDGTRLSIL.